These 18 T cell receptor beta chains were sequenced from one sample in a study of control samples from healthy donors and cancer patients. Clones were read by immunoSEQ multiplex PCR, and TCRdb kept only the in-frame ones, dropping some. The data hold tens of thousands of clones, with less than 85% observed a single time. Sequenced: PBMCs. These receptors originate from a man between 65 and 85 years old with lung cancer.

This chain links TRBV6-5 with TRBJ1-5; maybe TRBD1 (5 bases). This CDR3 is built from 15 residues. Germline CDR1 MNHEY, CDR2 SVGAGI. Trimming pared 2 bases from V and 3 bases from J, leaving 11 bases between. The CDR3 protein is CASSYGQGPNQPQHF. CDR3 DNA: TGTGCCAGCAGTTACGGCCAGGGTCCCAATCAGCCCCAGCATTTT.

The V and J genes are TRBV19 and TRBJ2-2, with D possibly TRBD2 on 5 matching bases. Per germline, CDR1 LNHDA and CDR2 SQIVND (reference sequence). CDR3 length equals 15 residues. Between the trimmed V and J ends, which lost 7 bases and 5 bases, there was a span of 17 bases. CDR3 DNA sequence: TGTGCCAGTAACACCAACGGGGTAGGGACCGGGGAGCTGTTTTTT. It is translated as CASNTNGVGTGELFF.

This chain uses TRBV6-4 with TRBJ2-5, with 7 bases aligning to TRBD2. V trimming: 0 bases; J trimming: 3 bases; junction bases outside the gene matches: 4. The CDR3 loop spans 15 amino acids. Germline V CDR1 and CDR2: MRHNA, SNTAGT. The CDR3 sequence is CASSDSLATKETQYF. CDR3 DNA sequence: TGTGCCAGCAGTGACTCACTAGCGACCAAAGAGACCCAGTACTTC.

The chain links TRBV6-5 to TRBJ2-5; 7 bases line up with TRBD1. V gave up 4 bases and J gave up 4 bases; unmatched junction bases: 12. CDR3 size: 16 residues. CDR1 and CDR2 from the germline V gene are MNHEY and SVGAGI. CDR3 loop: CASSSVPRQGRETQYF. CDR3 nucleotides: TGTGCCAGCAGTTCTGTCCCGAGACAGGGTCGAGAGACCCAGTACTTC.

This rearrangement joins TRBV5-4 to TRBJ1-4, with D possibly being TRBD1 (6 bases). Germline CDR1 reads SGHNT; CDR2 reads YYREEE (reference sequence). V dropped 0 bases and J dropped 10 bases, with 13 bases sitting between them. The length of the CDR3 is 14 residues. This chain's CDR3 is CASSLESQGGKLFF. DNA for the CDR3: TGTGCCAGCAGCTTGGAGTCACAGGGTGGAAAACTGTTTTTT.

V and J are TRBV19 and TRBJ1-3; D ambiguous. CDR1 is LNHDA and CDR2 is SQIVND in the germline V gene (reference sequence). V lost 6 bases and J lost 1, with 10 bases in between. This CDR3 spans 14 amino acids. This CDR3 is CASSRVLSGNTIYF. Written as DNA, the CDR3 is TGTGCCAGTAGCCGAGTATTATCTGGAAACACCATATATTTT.

The chain uses TRBV5-1 and TRBJ2-1, with 11 bases fitting TRBD2. The junction had 8 bases not matched to a gene; V was cut back by 2 bases and J by 7 bases. The CDR3 runs to 16 residues. In germline, CDR1 is SGHRS, CDR2 YFSETQ. This CDR3 is CASSFPLAGEINEQFF. The CDR3 coding sequence is TGCGCCAGCAGCTTTCCACTAGCGGGGGAGATTAATGAGCAGTTCTTC. Filled out from reference TRBV5-1 and TRBJ2-1, the complete variable domain reads KAGVTQTPRYLIKTRGQQVTLSCSPISGHRSVSWYQQTPGQGLQFLFEYFSETQRNKGNFPGRFSGRQFSNSRSEMNVSTLELGDSALYLCASSFPLAGEINEQFFGPGTRLTVL.

V is TRBV21-1 and J is TRBJ1-1; the DNA was not used to check the table's D call, TRBD1. TRBV21-1 is annotated as a pseudogene. The CDR3 runs 16 residues. DNA for the CDR3: TGTGCCAGCAGCAGTACCACGGGACAGGGGAACACTGAAGCTTTCTTT. Its protein is CASSSTTGQGNTEAFF.

The gene calls are TRBV6-5 and TRBJ2-2; D unclear. The CDR3 covers 11 residues. Germline assignment: CDR1 MNHEY and CDR2 SVGAGI. The V end was cut by 6 bases, the J end by 6 bases, with 5 bases between. The DNA of the CDR3 is TGTGCCAGCAGGCTTGCCGGGGAGCTGTTTTTT. Encoded protein: CASRLAGELFF.

This clone was counted only a few times. The rearrangement uses TRBV5-1 and TRBJ1-5, with a weak D call TRBD1 (6 bases). Germline V CDR1 and CDR2: SGHRS, YFSETQ. V was trimmed by 4 bases and J by 2 bases, leaving 19 bases between them. This CDR3 has 17 residues. The CDR3, as DNA: TGCGCCAGCAGCCCAGACAGGATAGGGTATGGCAATCAGCCCCAGCATTTT. Translated, it gives CASSPDRIGYGNQPQHF. The variable domain in full, completed from reference TRBV5-1 and TRBJ1-5, reads KAGVTQTPRYLIKTRGQQVTLSCSPISGHRSVSWYQQTPGQGLQFLFEYFSETQRNKGNFPGRFSGRQFSNSRSEMNVSTLELGDSALYLCASSPDRIGYGNQPQHFGDGTRLSIL.

This clone was recorded a few times. This sequence joins TRBV20-1 and TRBJ2-6; D is unresolved. V was cut by 3 bases and J by 2 bases, with 23 bases left in between. Germline assignment: CDR1 DFQATT and CDR2 SNEGSKA (reference sequence). CDR3 length: 19 residues. The CDR3 DNA is TGCAGTGCTAGTCTAAGAAAAGAGATGACGTTAACTGGGGCCAACGTCCTGACTTTC. Translating it yields CSASLRKEMTLTGANVLTF.

The V gene is TRBV18, the J gene TRBJ2-1, with D perhaps matching TRBD1 or TRBD2 (5 bases each). Germline CDR1 KGHSH, CDR2 LQKENI. This CDR3 region has 14 residues. Trimming shortened V by 3 bases and J by 5 bases, and 11 bases separated the two germline ends. In DNA form, the CDR3 reads TGTGCCAGCTCACCTTATCTGGGGGACAATGAGCAGTTCTTC. Its translation is CASSPYLGDNEQFF.

This chain joins TRBV28 and TRBJ1-1; D gene ambiguous. There are 12 residues in the CDR3. Germline V lookup: CDR1 MDHEN, CDR2 SYDVKM. Trimming removed 2 bases at V and 7 bases at J, with 8 bases between. The CDR3 DNA sequence: TGTGCCAGCAGTTTACTTCACGGTGAAGCTTTCTTT. Translating gives CASSLLHGEAFF.

The rearrangement links TRBV6-5 to TRBJ1-2; maybe TRBD1 (6 bases). This CDR3 has 14 amino acids. V shed 10 bases and J shed 0 bases, with 15 bases lying between them. Looked up from germline, CDR1 is MNHEY and CDR2 is SVGAGI. The CDR3 DNA reads TGTGCCATTAAACGGACAGCACCTAACTATGGCTACACCTTC. Translating it yields CAIKRTAPNYGYTF.

This clone appeared a few times. This sequence joins TRBV18 and TRBJ1-1, with a weak D call TRBD1 (6 bases). The CDR3 covers 14 residues. V was clipped by 1 base and J by 3 bases, with 9 bases between them. The germline CDR1 and CDR2 sequences are KGHSH and LQKENI. The CDR3 reads CASSPLGQYTEAFF. As DNA, the CDR3 is TGTGCCAGCTCACCACTCGGACAGTACACTGAAGCTTTCTTT.

V gene TRBV7-8 combines with J gene TRBJ2-6; 7 bases match TRBD1. The CDR3 is 16 amino acids. Germline lookup yields CDR1 SGHVS and CDR2 FQNEAQ. After removal of 3 bases from V and 4 bases from J, the junction contained 6 bases not matched to a gene. CDR3 sequence reads: CASSFDRAAGANVLTF. DNA for the CDR3: TGTGCCAGCAGCTTTGACAGGGCGGCAGGGGCCAACGTCCTGACTTTC.

Comments on this clone: Other nucleotide sequences from this sample produce the same CDR3. This chain connects TRBV6-5 to TRBJ2-1, with D tentatively TRBD1 (6 bases). This CDR3 comprises 15 residues. Germline loops: CDR1 MNHEY, CDR2 SVGAGI. Trimming removed 0 bases from V and 0 bases from J, with 6 bases in between. CDR3 coding DNA: TGTGCCAGCAGTTACTCAGGGGGCTCCTACAATGAGCAGTTCTTC. The encoded protein is CASSYSGGSYNEQFF.

Written as DNA, the CDR3 is TGTGCCAGCAGCTTAGCTCGTCGGCAGGCGAACACTGAAGCTTTCTTT. It translates to CASSLARRQANTEAFF. The V call is TRBV7-2, the J call TRBJ1-1; D gene ambiguous. Germline CDR1 is SGHTA and CDR2 is FQGNSA. This CDR3 is built from 16 residues. V gave up 0 bases and J gave up 1 base, with 12 bases separating them. Full variable domain (outside the CDR3, taken from reference TRBV7-2 and TRBJ1-1): GAGVSQSPSNKVTEKGKDVELRCDPISGHTALYWYRQSLGQGLEFLIYFQGNSAPDKSGLPSDRFSAERTGGSVSTLTIQRTQQEDSAVYLCASSLARRQANTEAFFGQGTRLTVV.